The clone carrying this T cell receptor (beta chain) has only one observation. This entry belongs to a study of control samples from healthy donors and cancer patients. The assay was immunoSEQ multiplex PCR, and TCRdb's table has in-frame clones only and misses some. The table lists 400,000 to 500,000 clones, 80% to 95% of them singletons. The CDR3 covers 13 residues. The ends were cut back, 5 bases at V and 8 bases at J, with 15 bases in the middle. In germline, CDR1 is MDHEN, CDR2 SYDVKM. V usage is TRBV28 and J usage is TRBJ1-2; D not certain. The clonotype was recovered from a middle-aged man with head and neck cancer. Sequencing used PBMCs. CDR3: CASSQQTTGGYTF. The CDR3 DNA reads TGTGCCAGCAGTCAACAGACGACGGGCGGCTACACCTTC.